This is a list of T cell receptor beta chains from one sample in a study of human T cells and chemical hapten exposure. TCRdb used MiXCR to reprocess the RACE reads, holding one entry per CDR3 protein. Of 80,000 to 100,000 distinct CDR3 sequences in the sample, 11% were seen once. Sequencing was performed on whole blood, taken in connection with sensitization to the hapten diphenylcyclopropenone (DPC). These receptors were obtained from a woman aged 25 to 39 with alopecia areata. Some clones in this sample may be carry-over from other donors' samples. Each CDR3 is given with its conserved first and last residue. D genes are given only for firm matches. Clone size is given for some rows only: seen once, a few or many times, or a class if the clone is expanded.

size: few
V: TRBV7-9
J: TRBJ1-3
D: NA
DNA: TGTGCCAGCAGCTCAAGCTCTGGAAACACCATATATTTT
CDR3: CASSSSSGNTIYF

size: NA
V: TRBV6-2/TRBV6-3
J: TRBJ1-1
D: NA
DNA: TGTGCCAGCAATCCGGCCAGGGAAGTCACTGAAGCTTTCTTT
CDR3: CASNPAREVTEAFF

size: few
V: TRBV28
J: TRBJ1-2
D: TRBD1
DNA: TGTGCCAGCAGTCCCGGGACAGCCCTTCTGGGCTACACCTTC
CDR3: CASSPGTALLGYTF

size: few
V: TRBV28
J: TRBJ1-2
D: NA
DNA: TGTGCCAGTGGCCAGGCTTGGGGCTACACCTTC
CDR3: CASGQAWGYTF

size: NA
V: TRBV7-2
J: TRBJ2-1
D: TRBD1
DNA: TGTGCCAGCAGCGCGGGGACAGGGGTGACTAATGAGCAGTTCTTC
CDR3: CASSAGTGVTNEQFF

size: NA
V: TRBV28
J: TRBJ2-2
D: NA
DNA: TGTGCCAGCAGTTTTAGGACACCGACCGGGGAGCTGTTTTTT
CDR3: CASSFRTPTGELFF

size: many
V: TRBV7-9
J: TRBJ1-1
D: NA
DNA: TGTGCCAGCAGCCGACGGACCGCTGACACTGAAGCTTTCTTT
CDR3: CASSRRTADTEAFF

size: NA
V: TRBV3-1
J: TRBJ1-2
D: TRBD1
DNA: TGTGCCAGCAGCCAAGAAGGGACAGGGGCTGGCTACACCTTC
CDR3: CASSQEGTGAGYTF

size: many
V: TRBV15
J: TRBJ2-7
D: NA
DNA: TGTGCCACCAGCAGAGAGGGGGGTACCTACTACGAGCAGTACTTC
CDR3: CATSREGGTYYEQYF

size: many
V: TRBV7-2
J: TRBJ2-5
D: TRBD1
DNA: TGTGCCAGCAGCTTACAGGGGGAAGAGACCCAGTACTTC
CDR3: CASSLQGEETQYF

size: many
V: TRBV5-1
J: TRBJ2-1
D: NA
DNA: TGCGCCAGCAGCCCGAGGGATCTGAGAAATAACAATGAGCAGTTCTTC
CDR3: CASSPRDLRNNNEQFF

size: NA
V: TRBV28
J: TRBJ1-5
D: NA
DNA: TGTGCCAGCAGTTTTAGGGGATCATCAAGTCAGCCCCAGCATTTT
CDR3: CASSFRGSSSQPQHF

size: few
V: TRBV6-5
J: TRBJ2-6
D: NA
DNA: TGTGCCAGCACCTATCGTAGGTCCTTCTCTGGGGCCAACGTCCTGACTTTC
CDR3: CASTYRRSFSGANVLTF

size: NA
V: TRBV5-1
J: TRBJ2-1
D: TRBD2
DNA: TGCGCCAGCAGCTTCACTAGCGGGGGGGCCTACAATGAGCAGTTCTTC
CDR3: CASSFTSGGAYNEQFF

size: few
V: TRBV7-2
J: TRBJ2-3
D: NA
DNA: TGTGCCAGCAGCCGGAGGGCCCCAGATACGCAGTATTTT
CDR3: CASSRRAPDTQYF

size: many
V: TRBV5-6
J: TRBJ2-7
D: NA
DNA: TGTGCCAGCAGCTTGGTAGGACCACCAACCGAGGAGCAGTACTTC
CDR3: CASSLVGPPTEEQYF

size: many
V: TRBV24-1
J: TRBJ2-3
D: TRBD1
DNA: TGTGCCACCTCCCCCGGGACAGGCTCCACAGATACGCAGTATTTT
CDR3: CATSPGTGSTDTQYF

size: many
V: TRBV6-5
J: TRBJ2-3
D: TRBD1
DNA: TGTGCCAGCAGCCGGGGACAGCGCGGGGATACGCAGTATTTT
CDR3: CASSRGQRGDTQYF

size: many
V: TRBV18
J: TRBJ2-5
D: NA
DNA: TGTGCCAGCTCACCACCGGCCGCCGCGGAGACCCAGTACTTC
CDR3: CASSPPAAAETQYF

size: NA
V: TRBV11-2
J: TRBJ2-1
D: TRBD2
DNA: TGTGCCAGCAGCTTAGCTAGCGGGGGGGCGAAGCAGTTCTTC
CDR3: CASSLASGGAKQFF

size: few
V: TRBV28
J: TRBJ2-3
D: NA
DNA: TGTGCCGGGGGAGGACGGGATACGCAGTATTTT
CDR3: CAGGGRDTQYF

size: few
V: TRBV11-1
J: TRBJ2-1
D: NA
DNA: TGTGCCAGCAGCTTACAGTACAATGAGCAGTTCTTC
CDR3: CASSLQYNEQFF

size: few
V: TRBV6-2/TRBV6-3
J: TRBJ2-2
D: NA
DNA: TGTGCCAGCAGCCCCTCTGGTATCAGGACCGGGGAGCTGTTTTTT
CDR3: CASSPSGIRTGELFF

size: few
V: TRBV24-1
J: TRBJ2-3
D: NA
DNA: TGTGCCACCAGTGATTCGTCATCGGGGACAATCGGGGATACGCAGTATTTT
CDR3: CATSDSSSGTIGDTQYF

size: few
V: TRBV20-1
J: TRBJ1-6
D: TRBD1
DNA: TGCAGTGCCGGACAGGATGATAATTCACCCCTCCACTTT
CDR3: CSAGQDDNSPLHF

size: many
V: TRBV6-4
J: TRBJ2-2
D: TRBD2
DNA: TGTGCCAGCAGTGTGGCGGGAGACACCGGGGAGCTGTTTTTT
CDR3: CASSVAGDTGELFF

size: NA
V: TRBV29-1
J: TRBJ1-2
D: NA
DNA: TGCAGCGTTGAAGAGCGGGGGCGGAGGTATGGCTACACCTTC
CDR3: CSVEERGRRYGYTF

size: NA
V: TRBV7-6
J: TRBJ2-3
D: NA
DNA: TGTGCCAGCAGCTTGGCAGGACGCACAGATACGCAGTATTTT
CDR3: CASSLAGRTDTQYF

size: many
V: TRBV30
J: TRBJ2-3
D: TRBD1
DNA: TGTGCCTGGAGCACGGGGGACAGGGACACAGATACGCAGTATTTT
CDR3: CAWSTGDRDTDTQYF

size: NA
V: TRBV6-1
J: TRBJ2-1
D: TRBD2
DNA: TGTGCCAGCACTATTCGAGCGGGGTCCTCCTACAATGAGCAGTTCTTC
CDR3: CASTIRAGSSYNEQFF

size: few
V: TRBV5-1
J: TRBJ1-2
D: TRBD1
DNA: TGCGCCAGCAGCGGACAGGGGAACTATGGCTACACCTTC
CDR3: CASSGQGNYGYTF

size: NA
V: TRBV28
J: TRBJ2-5
D: TRBD2
DNA: TGTGCCAGCAATCCAGCGGGGAGCCAAGAGACCCAGTACTTC
CDR3: CASNPAGSQETQYF

size: NA
V: TRBV7-2
J: TRBJ1-4
D: TRBD1
DNA: TGTGCCAGCAGCTTAGAGGATGGACAGGGGAACGAAAAACTGTTTTTT
CDR3: CASSLEDGQGNEKLFF

size: few
V: TRBV11-2
J: TRBJ2-1
D: NA
DNA: TGTGCCAGCAGCTTAGAAGGGTACAATGAGCAGTTCTTC
CDR3: CASSLEGYNEQFF

size: many
V: TRBV6-6
J: TRBJ2-7
D: NA
DNA: TGTGCCAGCAGTTATGCCGGTACTAGTGCCGAGCAGTACTTC
CDR3: CASSYAGTSAEQYF

size: few
V: TRBV20-1
J: TRBJ2-3
D: TRBD1
DNA: TGCAGTGCTAGCTACCGGGACAGGGGTTCCCCAGATACGCAGTATTTT
CDR3: CSASYRDRGSPDTQYF

size: NA
V: TRBV20-1
J: TRBJ1-6
D: NA
DNA: TGCAGTGCCCGAAGGGAGAACTATAATTCACCCCTCCACTTT
CDR3: CSARRENYNSPLHF

size: many
V: TRBV29-1
J: TRBJ1-5
D: TRBD1
DNA: TGCAGCGTGGCCGGGACAGGGAAGGATCAGCCCCAGCATTTT
CDR3: CSVAGTGKDQPQHF